The clone carrying this T cell receptor beta chain was detected a few times. The antigen is unknown. TCRdb reprocessed the 5' RACE reads via MiXCR and lists one record per CDR3 protein. Of some 41,000 distinct CDR3 sequences in the sample, under 7.5% are singletons; the top ten hold around 43%. The time point was: sample taken at primary tumor resection. Whole RNA was taken from tumor, nontumor lung or frozen PBMC; it was then sequenced unsorted. This sample is drawn from a study of spatial heterogeneity in lung cancer. Study information: Detection of beta-chain sequences consistently exceeded that of alpha-chain sequences.

The CDR3 loop spans 14 amino acids. CDR1 KGHSH and CDR2 LQKENI come from the germline V gene. Trimming stripped 10 bases from V and 3 bases from J, with 18 bases between. The study, taken as a whole, reports: At tumor resection, ubiquitous expanded TCRs were detected in blood more often than later.

V and J are TRBV18 and TRBJ1-1; D call uncertain. The sequenced sample was PBMCs, obtained at surgery. This TCR was recovered from a female donor with early-stage non-small cell lung cancer. The CDR3 DNA follows: TGTGCCACCGCTTTATCCGGGAGGGACACTGAAGCTTTCTTT. Protein: CATALSGRDTEAFF. The whole variable domain, filled in from reference TRBV18 and TRBJ1-1, reads NAGVMQNPRHLVRRRGQEARLRCSPMKGHSHVYWYRQLPEEGLKFMVYLQKENIIDESGMPKERFSAEFPKEGPSILRIQQVVRGDSAAYFCATALSGRDTEAFFGQGTRLTVV.